This TCR beta chain derives from a study of blood T cell repertoires in COVID-19. Germline CDR1 and CDR2: LNHDA and SQIVND (reference sequence). This CDR3 comprises 16 residues. With 5 bases clipped from V and 0 bases from J, the junction kept 6 bases outside the gene matches. Assay: immunoSEQ multiplex PCR; the TCRdb copy retains only in-frame clones and omits some. The repertoire holds 180,000 or so clones, about 80% seen once, with approximately 8.6% in the top ten. The V and J genes are TRBV19 and TRBJ1-5; 8 bases align to TRBD1. The receptor was derived from a woman between 45 and 65 years old with active or convalescent COVID-19. What was sequenced was peripheral blood. Written as DNA, the CDR3 is TGTGCCAGTAGTCCCGGACAGGGCTATAGCAATCAGCCCCAGCATTTT. As protein: CASSPGQGYSNQPQHF.